These 21 T cell receptor beta chains came from one sample sequenced in a study of regulatory T cells in long-lasting Graves disease. Specified time point: newly diagnosed GD, antithyroid drugs for less than 3 months. PBMCs were the source of the RNA used for TCR sequencing. Arm-PCR with iRepertoire HTBI primers amplified the CDR3 regions for these TCR beta libraries. MiXCR, applied by TCRdb to the multiplex PCR reads, yields one record per CDR3 protein. Here the sample spans about 560,000 distinct CDR3 sequences, roughly 15% being singletons. The same sample was also studied in work on T cells in Graves' hyperthyroidism and ophthalmopathy.

The sample here was peripheral blood mononuclear cells (PBMCs), taken at new diagnosis, from a patient treated with antithyroid drugs. The source of these receptors is a man between 18 and 35 years old with Graves disease.

The V call is TRBV12-3 or TRBV12-4, the J call TRBJ2-7, with a possible D match to TRBD2 (6 bases). V was trimmed by 3 bases and J by 4 bases, leaving 10 bases between them. The CDR3 consists of 13 residues. The CDR3 DNA reads TGTGCCAGCAGTTTTACCCGGGAGTACGAGCAGTACTTC. This translates into CASSFTREYEQYF.

This clonotype was found a few times. The gene calls are TRBV20-1 and TRBJ2-1, with D unresolved. Germline-derived CDR1 and CDR2 are DFQATT and SNEGSKA (reference sequence). The length of the CDR3 is 15 residues. V shed 0 bases and J shed 0 bases, with 9 bases lying between them. DNA for the CDR3: TGCAGTGCTAGAGATCCCCTTCACTCCTACAATGAGCAGTTCTTC. It translates to CSARDPLHSYNEQFF.

The chain employs TRBV7-9 and TRBJ1-1; D not resolved. The V gene lost 5 bases and the J gene lost 7 bases, with 17 bases spanning the gap. CDR3 size: 14 residues. The germline V gene has CDR1 SEHNR and CDR2 FQNEAQ (reference sequence). Here the CDR3 reads CASSPPRDVIEAFF. CDR3 DNA sequence: TGTGCCAGCAGCCCACCCCGTGACGTAATTGAAGCTTTCTTT. The complete variable domain, with remaining parts taken from reference TRBV7-9 and TRBJ1-1, reads DTGVSQNPRHKITKRGQNVTFRCDPISEHNRLYWYRQTLGQGPEFLTYFQNEAQLEKSRLLSDRFSAERPKGSFSTLEIQRTEQGDSAMYLCASSPPRDVIEAFFGQGTRLTVV.

This clonotype was seen a few times. The junction differs from germline at one of its ends, possibly a read error. The chain carries TRBV5-1 and TRBJ2-1, with D perhaps TRBD2 (6 bases). CDR1 and CDR2 (germline): SGHRS, YFSETQ. The CDR3 is 17 amino acids. CDR3 sequence reads: CASRLWGSLASYNEQFF. The CDR3 bases are TGTGCCAGCAGATTGTGGGGAAGTCTAGCGTCCTACAATGAGCAGTTCTTC.

The sample holds many counts of this clonotype. V and J are TRBV18 and TRBJ2-7; a possible D gene is TRBD2 (5 bases). CDR3 length: 11 amino acids. Trimming stripped 3 bases from V and 6 bases from J, with 6 bases between. CDR1 and CDR2 from the germline V gene are KGHSH and LQKENI. The CDR3 reads CASSPSGEQYF. As DNA, the CDR3 is TGTGCCAGCTCACCGAGCGGCGAGCAGTACTTC.

In this sample, this clonotype turned up many times. The rearrangement links TRBV9 to TRBJ2-7; TRBD1 matches at 10 bases. The CDR3 contains 15 residues. J was trimmed by 2 bases and V by 4 bases; bases with no gene match: 6. Germline values: CDR1 SGDLS, CDR2 YYNGEE. The CDR3 DNA follows: TGTGCCAGCAGCCCCCGGGACAGGGGTACCTACGAGCAGTACTTC. Amino acid sequence: CASSPRDRGTYEQYF.

This clonotype came up a few times. The chain uses TRBV5-1 and TRBJ2-1; 14 nucleotides agree with TRBD2. The length of the CDR3 is 15 residues. The V segment lost 4 bases and the J segment 10 bases; nucleotides outside the gene matches: 7. Germline assignment: CDR1 SGHRS and CDR2 YFSETQ. The CDR3 spells CASSPGLAGVLEQFF. The CDR3 coding sequence is TGCGCCAGCAGCCCGGGACTAGCGGGAGTACTCGAGCAGTTCTTC.

The chain combines TRBV7-3 with TRBJ2-1; no reliable D call. Germline assignment: CDR1 SGHTA and CDR2 FQGTGA. V shed 0 bases and J shed 0 bases, with 6 bases lying between them. The CDR3 is 15 residues long. DNA of the CDR3: TGTGCCAGCAGCTTAACTCGCCGCTCCTACAATGAGCAGTTCTTC. It is translated as CASSLTRRSYNEQFF.

The chain employs TRBV20-1 and TRBJ2-7; D is uncertain. Trimming removed 5 bases at V and 3 bases at J, with 11 bases between. The CDR3 length is 12 residues. Germline CDR1 DFQATT, CDR2 SNEGSKA (reference sequence). CDR3 region: CSAGLQNYEQYF. The CDR3 coding sequence is TGCAGTGCTGGCCTGCAGAACTACGAGCAGTACTTC.

This sequence joins TRBV6-1 and TRBJ1-1; TRBD1 matches 7 bases. This CDR3 region has 15 residues. Unmatched junction bases numbered 10, after V lost 6 bases and J lost 3 bases. Per germline, CDR1 MNHNS and CDR2 SASEGT. DNA of the CDR3: TGTGCCAGCAGCCTCAAAGGGACAGCATACACTGAAGCTTTCTTT. It encodes CASSLKGTAYTEAFF.

This clonotype was counted at least ten times. This chain joins TRBV6-2 or TRBV6-3 and TRBJ2-2, with D unresolved. The CDR3 covers 12 residues. V was trimmed by 0 bases and J by 12 bases, leaving 8 bases between them. Germline V gene sequence: CDR1 MNHEY, CDR2 SVGEGT. The CDR3 spells CASSYSYSQLFF. CDR3 DNA: TGTGCCAGCAGTTACTCGTATTCCCAGCTGTTTTTT.

This clonotype has only one observation. This chain joins TRBV12-3 or TRBV12-4 and TRBJ1-5; D is possibly TRBD1 (6 bases). The CDR3 consists of 14 residues. The ends were cut back, 5 bases at V and 7 bases at J, with 15 bases in the middle. The CDR3 protein is CASSVYRVGQPQHF. The CDR3 coding sequence is TGTGCCAGCAGTGTGTACAGGGTAGGGCAGCCCCAGCATTTT.

This clonotype was picked up many times. The chain uses TRBV10-3 and TRBJ2-3; TRBD2 aligns across 12 bases. Germline values: CDR1 ENHRY, CDR2 SYGVKD. The CDR3 has 16 residues. V trimming: 3 bases; J trimming: 5 bases; junction bases outside the gene matches: 6. This CDR3 is CAISDSKLAGGDTQYF. CDR3 sequence (DNA): TGTGCCATCAGTGACTCCAAACTAGCGGGAGGAGATACGCAGTATTTT.

This clonotype appeared a few times. The V gene is TRBV29-1, the J gene TRBJ2-7; either TRBD1 or TRBD2 may supply D (5 bases each). V was pared by 0 bases and J by 6 bases, with 21 bases between. CDR3 length: 16 residues. CDR1 and CDR2 from the germline V gene are SQVTM and ANQGSEA. CDR3 region: CSVEELVGDPPCEQYF. The CDR3, as DNA: TGCAGCGTTGAAGAGCTCGTGGGGGACCCGCCTTGCGAGCAGTACTTC.

This clonotype has ten or more counts. A read error may account for a junction end that differs from germline. The V and J genes are TRBV12-3 or TRBV12-4 and TRBJ2-7, with 7 positions matching TRBD1. CDR3 length: 13 residues. The CDR3 sequence: CASSLAPPGQSFF. The CDR3 nucleotides read TGTGCCAGCAGTTTAGCGCCCCCGGGACAGAGCTTTTTC.

J is TRBJ2-2 and V is TRBV20-1; 8 positions match TRBD2. This CDR3 region has 13 residues. Germline V gene lookup returns CDR1 DFQATT and CDR2 SNEGSKA (reference sequence). Trimming at V came to 8 bases and at J to 4 bases, leaving 6 bases not matched to a gene. The CDR3 loop reads CSSRSGSTGELFF. The CDR3 DNA is TGCAGTTCCCGCAGCGGGAGCACCGGGGAGCTGTTTTTT.

This clonotype has only a few counts. This chain uses TRBV29-1 with TRBJ2-5; TRBD2 aligns across 7 bases. The V gene's germline CDR1 is SQVTM and CDR2 ANQGSEA. Trimming removed 2 bases from V and 1 base from J; junction bases left unmatched: 7. This CDR3 spans 15 amino acids. The CDR3 nucleotides are TGCAGCGTTGAATGGCTAGCGGACATCCAAGAGACCCAGTACTTC. Translating it yields CSVEWLADIQETQYF.

The rearrangement joins TRBV19 to TRBJ2-1, with D maybe TRBD2 (5 bases). The germline V gene encodes CDR1 LNHDA and CDR2 SQIVND (reference sequence). CDR3 length: 15 amino acids. V was clipped by 5 bases and J by 3 bases, with 14 bases between them. The chain's CDR3 is CASSPVDLNYNEQFF. The CDR3 nucleotides read TGTGCCAGTAGTCCTGTGGACTTAAACTACAATGAGCAGTTCTTC.

This clonotype has just a few counts. The chain is built from TRBV5-1 and TRBJ2-2; the match to TRBD1 covers 8 bases. Germline lookup yields CDR1 SGHRS and CDR2 YFSETQ. V shed 4 bases and J 7 bases; nucleotides not matched to a gene: 12. The CDR3 totals 16 residues. The CDR3 loop is CASSRTGQGRIGELFF. In DNA, the CDR3 is TGCGCCAGCAGCCGTACCGGACAGGGTAGGATCGGGGAGCTGTTTTTT.

This clonotype was found a few times. The V and J genes are TRBV4-1 and TRBJ1-5; D is ambiguous. The CDR3 consists of 14 residues. CDR1 is MGHRA and CDR2 is YSYEKL in the germline V gene. The V end lost 0 bases, the J end lost 7 bases, and 10 bases lay between the germline ends. This CDR3 is CASSQDPGRQPQHF. In DNA, the CDR3 is TGCGCCAGCAGCCAAGATCCTGGCAGACAGCCCCAGCATTTT.

This clonotype was observed at least ten times. The rearrangement uses TRBV2 and TRBJ2-3; 7 bases align to TRBD2. The CDR3 has 12 residues. Germline V CDR1 and CDR2: SNHLY, FYNNEI. Trimming took 10 bases from V and 6 from J; bases not matched to a gene: 7. The CDR3 DNA reads TGTGCCACCGGGACTATTTACGATACGCAGTATTTT. It codes for CATGTIYDTQYF.